Presented here are 10 T cell receptor beta chains from one specimen sequenced in a study of T cell responses to AZD1222 COVID-19 vaccine. Method: immunoSEQ multiplex PCR; TCRdb's copy keeps in-frame clones and lacks some. The profile shows under 150,000 clones, roughly 89% of them singletons. The specimen was peripheral blood, collected on day 0 of MenACWY control vaccination. The receptors come from an adult in good health.

The gene calls are TRBV5-6 and TRBJ1-2; a possible D gene is TRBD1 (6 bases). This CDR3 is built from 14 residues. Trimming left V 0 bases short and J 4 bases short, with 10 bases between. CDR1 and CDR2 (germline): SGHDT, YYEEEE. In nucleotides, the CDR3 is TGTGCCAGCAGCTTGGAACAGGGATCCTATGGCTACACCTTC. Translating gives CASSLEQGSYGYTF.

This chain uses TRBV29-1 with TRBJ2-1; D uncertain. Per the germline V gene, CDR1 is SQVTM and CDR2 is ANQGSEA. V was shortened by 2 bases and J by 6 bases, with 14 bases between the two germline ends. The CDR3 has 14 residues. This CDR3 is CSVETPASFNEQFF. The CDR3, as DNA: TGCAGCGTTGAAACCCCCGCTAGTTTCAATGAGCAGTTCTTC.

The CDR3 nucleotides read TGTGCCAGCAGCCAAGATCGTCGGGGGTATGGCTACACCTTC. Its translation is CASSQDRRGYGYTF. The chain carries TRBV3-1 (or the pseudogene TRBV3-2) and TRBJ1-2, with D possibly being TRBD1 (5 bases). There are 14 residues in the CDR3. The ends were cut back, 0 bases at V and 5 bases at J, with 10 bases in the middle. The germline gives CDR1 LGHDT, CDR2 YNNKEL (reference sequence).

This rearrangement joins TRBV19 to TRBJ2-1; D could derive from TRBD1 or TRBD2 (5 bases each). This CDR3 is 15 amino acids long. The V gene lost 3 bases and the J gene lost 6 bases, with 15 bases spanning the gap. CDR1 is LNHDA and CDR2 is SQIVND in the germline V gene (reference sequence). CDR3 sequence reads: CASSILSGHINEQFF. CDR3 coding DNA: TGTGCCAGTAGTATCTTGTCGGGGCATATCAATGAGCAGTTCTTC.

On this clone: One end of the junction does not line up with germline, which may come from a read error. The genes are TRBV9 and TRBJ2-2; either TRBD1 or TRBD2 may fit D (5 bases each). CDR3 size: 18 residues. CDR1 is SGDLS, CDR2 YYNGEE, per germline. The CDR3 protein is CASTYTGAGTPNAGELFF. The DNA for the CDR3 is TGTGCCAGCACTTACACGGGTGCCGGGACGCCGAACGCCGGGGAGCTGTTTTTT.

V is TRBV7-9 and J is TRBJ2-5, with a possible D match to TRBD1 (6 bases). The CDR3 is 14 residues long. From germline, CDR1 is SEHNR and CDR2 FQNEAQ (reference sequence). Trimming removed 6 bases from V and 5 bases from J, with 16 bases in between. Here the CDR3 DNA reads TGTGCCAGCAGGGGAGAACAGGGCGGGGAGACCCAGTACTTC. Translated: CASRGEQGGETQYF.

The gene calls are TRBV15 and TRBJ2-2; 7 bases align to TRBD2. V trimming: 0 bases; J trimming: 3 bases; junction bases outside the gene matches: 4. CDR1 LNHNV and CDR2 YYDKDF come from the germline V gene (reference sequence). The CDR3 has 16 residues. The CDR3 sequence is CATSRDRGRDTGELFF. The CDR3 nucleotides read TGTGCCACCAGCAGAGATCGGGGGAGGGACACCGGGGAGCTGTTTTTT.

In this sample, this clone turned up a few times. The chain links TRBV7-8 to TRBJ1-4; D is ambiguous. Germline CDR1 reads SGHVS; CDR2 reads FQNEAQ. V gave up 4 bases and J gave up 7 bases, with 10 bases separating them. The CDR3 runs 13 residues. The CDR3 sequence is CASSSVIGEKLFF. The CDR3 region has the DNA TGTGCCAGCAGCTCCGTGATTGGTGAAAAACTGTTTTTT. The whole variable domain, filled in from reference TRBV7-8 and TRBJ1-4, reads GAGVSQSPRYKVAKRGQDVALRCDPISGHVSLFWYQQALGQGPEFLTYFQNEAQLDKSGLPSDRFFAERPEGSVSTLKIQRTQQEDSAVYLCASSSVIGEKLFFGSGTQLSVL.

CDR3 protein: CATGTSGISTSYNEQFF. CDR3 DNA: TGTGCCACCGGGACTAGCGGGATTAGTACGTCCTACAATGAGCAGTTCTTC. The J gene is TRBJ2-1, the V gene TRBV24-1; 13 bases align to TRBD2. Losses at the gene ends were 9 bases for V and 1 base for J; bases not matched to a gene: 8. This CDR3 has 17 residues. CDR1 and CDR2 from the germline V gene are KGHDR and SFDVKD.

The chain couples TRBV18 to TRBJ2-2; 8 nucleotides align to TRBD1. The V gene end was trimmed by 1 base and the J gene end by 5 bases; junction bases not matched to a gene: 3. The CDR3 contains 15 residues. The germline CDR1 and CDR2 sequences are KGHSH and LQKENI. The CDR3 sequence: CASSPRTGGTGELFF. The CDR3 DNA reads as TGTGCCAGCTCACCACGAACAGGGGGAACCGGGGAGCTGTTTTTT. The whole variable domain, filled in from reference TRBV18 and TRBJ2-2, reads NAGVMQNPRHLVRRRGQEARLRCSPMKGHSHVYWYRQLPEEGLKFMVYLQKENIIDESGMPKERFSAEFPKEGPSILRIQQVVRGDSAAYFCASSPRTGGTGELFFGEGSRLTVL.